This T cell receptor beta chain was sequenced in a study of human T cells and chemical hapten exposure. Separate cDNA molecules received unique molecular identifiers, which the library attached to them. From the RACE reads, TCRdb called clonotypes with MiXCR, one entry per CDR3 protein. Altogether about 69,000 distinct CDR3 sequences are present, about a tenth being singletons, with the ten largest covering 6.5% to 8.5%. Overall study findings and caveats: Once DPC sensitization occurred, TCRs above 1 in 1000 frequency showed no change.

This clonotype was picked up a small number of times. Its antigen remains unknown. The CDR3 covers 11 residues. CDR1 is WSHSY, CDR2 SAAADI, per germline. Trimming removed 10 bases from V and 1 base from J, with 7 bases in between. The time point here: patch test 2, 6 weeks after DPC sensitization. Specified treatment: therapeutic diphenylcyclopropenone sensitization with weekly scalp DPC. Researchers sampled blood before each patch test went on. V usage is TRBV10-2 and J usage is TRBJ1-1; tentatively, D is TRBD1 (5 bases). The TCR sequence derives from a woman aged 45-60 years with alopecia areata. Some clones in this sample may be carry-over from other donors' samples. The material was whole blood, obtained in connection with sensitization to the hapten diphenylcyclopropenone (DPC). Written as DNA, the CDR3 is TGCGCCACCGGGGGGAACACTGAAGCTTTCTTT. It translates to CATGGNTEAFF.